This T cell receptor beta chain was recovered during a study of blood T cell repertoires in COVID-19. Turning to the study itself: Acute and convalescent COVID-19 samples came from the United States, Italy and Spain. From T cells, B-cell-depleted T cells, or PBMCs came the material, which was cDNA or gDNA.

Germline CDR1 and CDR2: SEHNR and FQNEAQ (reference sequence). The germline V and J ends were trimmed by 5 bases and 0 bases, with 14 bases remaining between them. This CDR3 is 16 amino acids long. Original analysis: Amplification of reference gene primers provided the estimated nucleated cell counts. TCRdb keeps only in-frame clones here, not all; method: immunoSEQ multiplex PCR. D and trimming were read from the DNA, whereas the V and J calls and clone size are those reported in that table. Among 200,000 to 250,000 clones listed, 86% were seen once. The material sequenced was peripheral blood. This rearrangement joins TRBV7-9 to TRBJ1-5, with a possible D match to TRBD1 (6 bases). This sequence was found in a man aged 25 to 40 who had recovered from COVID-19. The CDR3 loop is CASSDKGENSNQPQHF. The CDR3 DNA is TGTGCCAGCAGCGACAAGGGGGAAAATAGCAATCAGCCCCAGCATTTT.